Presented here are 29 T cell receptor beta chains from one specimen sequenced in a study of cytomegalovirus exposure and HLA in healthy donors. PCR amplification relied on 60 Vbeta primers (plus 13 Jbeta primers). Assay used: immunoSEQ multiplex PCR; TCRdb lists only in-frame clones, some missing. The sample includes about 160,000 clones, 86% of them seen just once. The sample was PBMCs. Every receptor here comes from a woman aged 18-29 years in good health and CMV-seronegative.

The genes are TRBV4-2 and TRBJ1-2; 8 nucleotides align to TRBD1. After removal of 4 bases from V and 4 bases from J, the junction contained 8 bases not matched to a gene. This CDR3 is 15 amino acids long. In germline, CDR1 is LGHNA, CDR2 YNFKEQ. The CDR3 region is CASSPQLDRAYGYTF. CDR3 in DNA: TGTGCCAGCAGCCCTCAGCTGGACAGGGCCTATGGCTACACCTTC.

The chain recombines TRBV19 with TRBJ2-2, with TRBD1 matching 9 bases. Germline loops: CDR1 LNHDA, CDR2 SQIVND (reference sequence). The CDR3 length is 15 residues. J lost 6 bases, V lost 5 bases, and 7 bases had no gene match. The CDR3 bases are TGTGCCAGTAGTTTCGGGACAGGGTATTCCGGGGAGCTGTTTTTT. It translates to CASSFGTGYSGELFF.

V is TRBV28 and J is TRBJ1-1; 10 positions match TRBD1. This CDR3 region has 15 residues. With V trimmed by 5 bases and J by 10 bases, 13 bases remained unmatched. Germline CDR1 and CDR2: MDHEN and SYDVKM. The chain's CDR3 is CASSPEGTGVRGAFF. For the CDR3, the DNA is TGTGCCAGCAGTCCAGAGGGGACAGGGGTAAGAGGAGCTTTCTTT.

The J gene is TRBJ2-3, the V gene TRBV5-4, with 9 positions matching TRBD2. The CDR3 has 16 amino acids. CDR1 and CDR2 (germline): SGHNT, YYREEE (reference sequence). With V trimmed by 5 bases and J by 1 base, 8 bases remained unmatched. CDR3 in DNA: TGTGCCAGCAGTAGCGGGAGAGGGGTTGGCACAGATACGCAGTATTTT. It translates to CASSSGRGVGTDTQYF. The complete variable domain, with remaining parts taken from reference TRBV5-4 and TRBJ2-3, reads ETGVTQSPTHLIKTRGQQVTLRCSSQSGHNTVSWYQQALGQGPQFIFQYYREEENGRGNFPPRFSGLQFPNYSSELNVNALELDDSALYLCASSSGRGVGTDTQYFGPGTRLTVL.

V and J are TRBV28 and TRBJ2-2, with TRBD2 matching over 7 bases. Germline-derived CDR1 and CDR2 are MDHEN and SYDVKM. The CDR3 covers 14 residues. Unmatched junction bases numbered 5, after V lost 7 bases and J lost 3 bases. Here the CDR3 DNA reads TGTGCCAGCATCATGGGGGGGGACACCGGGGAGCTGTTTTTT. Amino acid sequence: CASIMGGDTGELFF.

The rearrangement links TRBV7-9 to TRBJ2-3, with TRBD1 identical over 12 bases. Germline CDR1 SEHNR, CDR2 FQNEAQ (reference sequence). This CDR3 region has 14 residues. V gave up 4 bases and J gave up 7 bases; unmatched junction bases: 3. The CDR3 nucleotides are TGTGCCAGCAGCTCGGGACAGGGGGCTTATACGCAGTATTTT. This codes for CASSSGQGAYTQYF. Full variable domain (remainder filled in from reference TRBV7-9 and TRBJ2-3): DTGVSQNPRHKITKRGQNVTFRCDPISEHNRLYWYRQTLGQGPEFLTYFQNEAQLEKSRLLSDRFSAERPKGSFSTLEIQRTEQGDSAMYLCASSSGQGAYTQYFGPGTRLTVL.

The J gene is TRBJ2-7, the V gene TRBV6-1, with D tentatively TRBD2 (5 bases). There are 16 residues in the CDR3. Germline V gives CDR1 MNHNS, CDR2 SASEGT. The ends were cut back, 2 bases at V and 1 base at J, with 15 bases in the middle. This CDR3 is CASSERNRGGSYEQYF. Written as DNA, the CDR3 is TGTGCCAGCAGTGAACGGAATCGGGGTGGATCCTACGAGCAGTACTTC.

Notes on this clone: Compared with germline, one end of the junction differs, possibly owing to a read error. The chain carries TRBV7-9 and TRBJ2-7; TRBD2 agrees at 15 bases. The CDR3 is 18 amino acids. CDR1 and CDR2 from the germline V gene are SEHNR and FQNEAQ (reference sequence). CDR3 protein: CSSSSRTSGGAKAYEQYF. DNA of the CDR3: TGTTCCAGCAGTTCCCGGACTAGCGGGGGGGCCAAAGCCTACGAGCAGTACTTC.

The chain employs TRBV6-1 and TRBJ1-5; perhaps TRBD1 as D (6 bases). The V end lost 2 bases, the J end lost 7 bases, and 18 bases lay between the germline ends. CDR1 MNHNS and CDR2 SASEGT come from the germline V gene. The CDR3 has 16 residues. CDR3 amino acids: CASSEWGRGVSQPQHF. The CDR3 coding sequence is TGTGCCAGCAGTGAATGGGGGAGGGGGGTGAGCCAGCCCCAGCATTTT.

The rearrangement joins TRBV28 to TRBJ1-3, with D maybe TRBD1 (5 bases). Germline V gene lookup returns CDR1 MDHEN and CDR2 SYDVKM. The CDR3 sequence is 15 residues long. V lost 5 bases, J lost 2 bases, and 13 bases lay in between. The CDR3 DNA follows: TGTGCCAGCAGTACCCCGGGGGGTGCTGGAAACACCATATATTTT. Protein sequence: CASSTPGGAGNTIYF. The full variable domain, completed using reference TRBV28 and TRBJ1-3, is DVKVTQSSRYLVKRTGEKVFLECVQDMDHENMFWYRQDPGLGLRLIYFSYDVKMKEKGDIPEGYSVSREKKERFSLILESASTNQTSMYLCASSTPGGAGNTIYFGEGSWLTVV.

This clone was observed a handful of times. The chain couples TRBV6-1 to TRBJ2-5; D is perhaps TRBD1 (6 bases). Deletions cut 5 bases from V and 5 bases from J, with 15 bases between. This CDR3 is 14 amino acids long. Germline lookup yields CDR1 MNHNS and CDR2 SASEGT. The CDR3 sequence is CASSLQGGEETQYF. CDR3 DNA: TGTGCCAGCAGTTTACAGGGTGGGGAGGAGACCCAGTACTTC.

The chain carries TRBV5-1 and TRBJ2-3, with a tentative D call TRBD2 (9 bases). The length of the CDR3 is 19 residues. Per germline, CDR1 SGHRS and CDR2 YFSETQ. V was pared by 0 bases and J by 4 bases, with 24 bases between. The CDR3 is CASSLGTGGGLAPPDTQYF. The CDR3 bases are TGCGCCAGCAGCTTGGGCACAGGGGGGGGACTAGCTCCCCCAGATACGCAGTATTTT.

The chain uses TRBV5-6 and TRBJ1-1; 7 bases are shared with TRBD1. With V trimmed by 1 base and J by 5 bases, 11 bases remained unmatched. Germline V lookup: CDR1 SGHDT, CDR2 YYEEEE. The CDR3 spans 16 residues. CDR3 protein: CASSLSRGRVRTEAFF. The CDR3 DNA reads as TGTGCCAGCAGCTTGAGTAGGGGGCGAGTGAGGACTGAAGCTTTCTTT.

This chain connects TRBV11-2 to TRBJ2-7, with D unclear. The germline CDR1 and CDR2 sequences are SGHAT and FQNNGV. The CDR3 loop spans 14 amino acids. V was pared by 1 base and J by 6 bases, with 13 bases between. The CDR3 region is CASSLVGSSGEQYF. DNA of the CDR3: TGTGCCAGCAGCTTAGTTGGGTCCTCAGGCGAGCAGTACTTC.

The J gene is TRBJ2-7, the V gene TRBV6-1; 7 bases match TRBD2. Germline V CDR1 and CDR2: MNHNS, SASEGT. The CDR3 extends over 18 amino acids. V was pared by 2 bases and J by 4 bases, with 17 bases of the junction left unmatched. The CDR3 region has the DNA TGTGCCAGCAGTGAAAAGAGGCTAGCGGCAGAAGGGACGTACGAGCAGTACTTC. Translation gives CASSEKRLAAEGTYEQYF.

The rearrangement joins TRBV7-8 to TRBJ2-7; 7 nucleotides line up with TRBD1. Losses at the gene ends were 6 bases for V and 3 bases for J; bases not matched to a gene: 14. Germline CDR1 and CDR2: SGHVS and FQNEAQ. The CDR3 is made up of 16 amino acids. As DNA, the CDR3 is TGTGCCAGCAGTTCAGGGCCAGGGGGATTGGTCTACGAGCAGTACTTC. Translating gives CASSSGPGGLVYEQYF.

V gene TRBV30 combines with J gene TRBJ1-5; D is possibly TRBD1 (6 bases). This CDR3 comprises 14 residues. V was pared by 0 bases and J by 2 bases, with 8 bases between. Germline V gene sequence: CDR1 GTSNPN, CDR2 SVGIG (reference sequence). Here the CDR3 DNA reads TGTGCCTGGAGTGTATCAGGGGGCAATCAGCCCCAGCATTTT. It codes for CAWSVSGGNQPQHF.

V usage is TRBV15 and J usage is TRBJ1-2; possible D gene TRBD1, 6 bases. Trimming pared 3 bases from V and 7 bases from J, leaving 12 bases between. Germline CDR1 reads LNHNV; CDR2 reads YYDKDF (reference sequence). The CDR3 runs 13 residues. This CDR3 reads CATSSGQSGGYTF. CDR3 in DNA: TGTGCCACCAGCAGTGGACAGTCGGGTGGCTACACCTTC.

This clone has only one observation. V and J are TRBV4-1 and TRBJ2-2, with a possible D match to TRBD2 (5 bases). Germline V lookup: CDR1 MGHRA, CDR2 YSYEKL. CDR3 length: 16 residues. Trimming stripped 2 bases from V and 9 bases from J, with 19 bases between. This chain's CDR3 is CASSQPRERLFRELFF. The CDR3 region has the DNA TGCGCCAGCAGCCAACCAAGGGAGCGGTTATTCCGGGAGCTGTTTTTT.

The CDR3 region is CAISEFRDRDFSNQPQHF. The CDR3 DNA is TGTGCCATCAGTGAGTTCCGGGACAGGGACTTTAGCAATCAGCCCCAGCATTTT. This chain uses TRBV10-3 with TRBJ1-5; TRBD1 matches 9 bases. Unmatched junction bases numbered 7, after V lost 1 base and J lost 0 bases. The V gene's germline CDR1 is ENHRY and CDR2 SYGVKD. The CDR3 is made up of 18 amino acids.

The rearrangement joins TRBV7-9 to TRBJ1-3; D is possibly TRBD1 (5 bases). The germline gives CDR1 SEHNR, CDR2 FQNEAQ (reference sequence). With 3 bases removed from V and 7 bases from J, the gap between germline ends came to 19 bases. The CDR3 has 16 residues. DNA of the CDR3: TGTGCCAGCAGCTTCATGGGGACTCGCCAGCGGAACACCATATATTTT. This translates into CASSFMGTRQRNTIYF.

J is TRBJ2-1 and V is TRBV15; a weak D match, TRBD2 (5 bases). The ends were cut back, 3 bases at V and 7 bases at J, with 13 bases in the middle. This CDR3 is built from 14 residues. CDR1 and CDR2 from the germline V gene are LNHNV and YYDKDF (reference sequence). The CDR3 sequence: CATSRRGSGNEQFF. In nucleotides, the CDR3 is TGTGCCACCAGCAGGAGAGGGAGTGGGAATGAGCAGTTCTTC.

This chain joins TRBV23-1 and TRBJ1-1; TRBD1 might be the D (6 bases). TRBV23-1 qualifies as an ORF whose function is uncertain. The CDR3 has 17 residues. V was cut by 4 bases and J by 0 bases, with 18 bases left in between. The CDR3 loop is CASSPNNRQAMNTEAFF. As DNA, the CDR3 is TGCGCCAGCAGTCCTAATAACAGACAGGCTATGAACACTGAAGCTTTCTTT.

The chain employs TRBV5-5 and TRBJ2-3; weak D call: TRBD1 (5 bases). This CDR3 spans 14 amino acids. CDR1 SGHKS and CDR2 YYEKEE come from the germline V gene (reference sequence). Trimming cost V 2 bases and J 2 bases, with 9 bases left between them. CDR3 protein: CASSLGRDTDTQYF. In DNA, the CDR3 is TGTGCCAGCAGCTTAGGCAGGGACACAGATACGCAGTATTTT.

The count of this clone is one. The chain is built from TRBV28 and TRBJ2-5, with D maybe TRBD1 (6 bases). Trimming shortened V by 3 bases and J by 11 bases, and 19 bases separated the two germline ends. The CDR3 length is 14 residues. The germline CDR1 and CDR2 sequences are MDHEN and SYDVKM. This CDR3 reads CASSFRGLNVEQYF. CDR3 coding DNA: TGTGCCAGCAGTTTCAGGGGCCTCAATGTTGAGCAGTACTTC.

The CDR3 loop is CASRGQGTEAFF. The CDR3 DNA sequence: TGTGCCAGCAGGGGACAGGGGACTGAAGCTTTCTTT. The V and J genes are TRBV2 and TRBJ1-1, with 10 bases matching TRBD1. The V gene's germline CDR1 is SNHLY and CDR2 FYNNEI. J was trimmed by 5 bases and V by 6 bases; bases with no gene match: 0. This CDR3 comprises 12 residues.

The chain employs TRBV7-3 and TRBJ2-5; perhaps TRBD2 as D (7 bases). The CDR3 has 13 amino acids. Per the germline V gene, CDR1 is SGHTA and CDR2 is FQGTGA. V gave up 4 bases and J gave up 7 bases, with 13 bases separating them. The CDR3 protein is CASSSRGAGTQYF. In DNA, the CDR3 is TGTGCCAGCAGCTCTCGGGGGGCCGGGACCCAGTACTTC.

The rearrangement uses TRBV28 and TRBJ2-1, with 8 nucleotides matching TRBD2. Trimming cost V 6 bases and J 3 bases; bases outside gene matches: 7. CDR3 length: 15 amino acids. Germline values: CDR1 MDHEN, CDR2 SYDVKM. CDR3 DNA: TGTGCCAGCAGGGTCGGGGGGGCGGTCTACAATGAGCAGTTCTTC. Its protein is CASRVGGAVYNEQFF.

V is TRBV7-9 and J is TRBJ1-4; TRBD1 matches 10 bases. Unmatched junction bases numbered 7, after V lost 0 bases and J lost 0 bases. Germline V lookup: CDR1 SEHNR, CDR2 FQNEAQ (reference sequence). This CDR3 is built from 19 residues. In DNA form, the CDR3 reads TGTGCCAGCAGCTTAGCCTGGACAGGGGGGGTCCCAACTAATGAAAAACTGTTTTTT. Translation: CASSLAWTGGVPTNEKLFF.